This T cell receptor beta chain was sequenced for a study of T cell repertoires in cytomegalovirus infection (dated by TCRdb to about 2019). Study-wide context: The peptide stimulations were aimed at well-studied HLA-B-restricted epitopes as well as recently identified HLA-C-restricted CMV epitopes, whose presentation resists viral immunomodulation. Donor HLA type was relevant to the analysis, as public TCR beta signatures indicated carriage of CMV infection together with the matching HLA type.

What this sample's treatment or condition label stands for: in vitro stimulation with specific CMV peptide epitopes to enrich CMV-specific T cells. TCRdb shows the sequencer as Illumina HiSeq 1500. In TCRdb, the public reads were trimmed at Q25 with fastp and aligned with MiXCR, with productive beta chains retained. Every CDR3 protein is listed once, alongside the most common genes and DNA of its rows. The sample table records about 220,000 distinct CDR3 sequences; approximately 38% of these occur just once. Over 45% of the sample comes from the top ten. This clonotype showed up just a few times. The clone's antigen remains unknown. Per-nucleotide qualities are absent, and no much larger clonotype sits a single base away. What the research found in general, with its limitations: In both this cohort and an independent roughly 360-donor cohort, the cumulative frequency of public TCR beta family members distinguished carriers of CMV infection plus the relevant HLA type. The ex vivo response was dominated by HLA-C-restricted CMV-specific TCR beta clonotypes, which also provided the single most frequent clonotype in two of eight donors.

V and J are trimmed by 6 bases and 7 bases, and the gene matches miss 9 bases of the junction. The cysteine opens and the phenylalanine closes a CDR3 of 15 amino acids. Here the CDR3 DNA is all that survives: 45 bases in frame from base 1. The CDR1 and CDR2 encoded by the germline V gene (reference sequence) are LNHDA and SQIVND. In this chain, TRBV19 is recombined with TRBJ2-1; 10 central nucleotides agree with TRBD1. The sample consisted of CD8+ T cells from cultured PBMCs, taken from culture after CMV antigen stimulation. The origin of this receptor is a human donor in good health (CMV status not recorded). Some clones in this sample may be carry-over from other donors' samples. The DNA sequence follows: TGTGCCAGTAGGAGGGACAGGGGTTTAGGAAATGAGCAGTTCTTC. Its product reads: CASRRDRGLGNEQFF.